This TCR beta chain was found in a study of beta chain features in type 1 diabetes. Overall study: Patient and healthy donor groups were alike in age, gender and cell yields.

Markers CD45RO/CCR7/CD25/CD127/CD95/CD27 served to sort CD4+ naive, central memory, regulatory and stem cell-like memory cells. Germline CDR1 and CDR2: MGHRA and YSYEKL. V was cut by 0 bases and J by 0 bases, with 15 bases left in between. This CDR3 is built from 19 residues. What was sequenced were expressed TCRB transcripts, since all of the isolated RNA had been reverse transcribed. The data were produced by immunoSEQ multiplex PCR, yet TCRdb's version contains in-frame clones alone and is incomplete. The sample has about 340,000 clones, approximately 13% seen once. The study, taken as a whole, reports: Type 1 diabetes patients had moderately but significantly shorter TCRB CDR3s in all four CD4+ subsets. The study notes PCR might favor shorter templates equally in patients and controls.

A word on this clone: Antigen specificity is unknown.

V and J are TRBV4-1 and TRBJ2-6; tentative D call: TRBD2 (5 bases). Material for sequencing was naive CD4+ T cells from blood. The clonotype was recovered from a woman aged 18-30 years with type 1 diabetes. The CDR3 loop is CASSQDRSGYRSGANVLTF. CDR3 bases: TGCGCCAGCAGCCAAGACAGATCGGGGTACCGCTCTGGGGCCAACGTCCTGACTTTC.